This TCR beta chain was sequenced in a study of identical twins' blood T cells. As to this clonotype: No DNA is shown, since the ends of the CDR3 on it are uncertain; the CDR3 is the one TCRdb lists.

Germline CDR1 and CDR2: SGHRS and YFSETQ. The CDR3 is 16 residues long, ends included. Per the original data handling: Clonotypes per individual ranged from about 85,000 to nearly 550,000. TCRdb ran MiXCR on the 5' RACE reads and lists one entry per CDR3 protein. TCRdb's processing, not the study's, gives the V and J calls here. The repertoire holds fewer than 450,000 distinct CDR3 sequences, over 25% seen once, with 6.1% in the top ten. Sample: PBMCs. The V gene is TRBV5-1, the J gene TRBJ2-7; the table's D call of TRBD2 was not tested on the DNA. The source is a woman aged 18 to 55 in good health. CDR3 sequence reads: CASSWGVGTSGYEQCF.